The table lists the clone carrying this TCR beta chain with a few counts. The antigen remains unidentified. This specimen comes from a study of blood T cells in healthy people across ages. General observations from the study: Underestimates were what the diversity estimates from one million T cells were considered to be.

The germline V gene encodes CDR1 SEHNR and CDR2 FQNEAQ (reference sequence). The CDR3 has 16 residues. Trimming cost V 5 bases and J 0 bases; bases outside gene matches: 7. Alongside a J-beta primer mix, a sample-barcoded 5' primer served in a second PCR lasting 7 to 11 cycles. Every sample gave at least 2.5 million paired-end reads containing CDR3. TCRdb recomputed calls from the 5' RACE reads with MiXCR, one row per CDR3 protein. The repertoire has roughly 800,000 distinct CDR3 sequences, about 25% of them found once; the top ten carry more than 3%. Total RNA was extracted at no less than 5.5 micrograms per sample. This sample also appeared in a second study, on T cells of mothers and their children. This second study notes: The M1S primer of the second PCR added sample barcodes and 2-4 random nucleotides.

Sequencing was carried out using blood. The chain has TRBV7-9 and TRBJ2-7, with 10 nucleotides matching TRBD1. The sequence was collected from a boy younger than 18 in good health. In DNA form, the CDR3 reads TGTGCCAGCAGCAGGGACAGGGGACTTTACTCCTACGAGCAGTACTTC. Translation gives CASSRDRGLYSYEQYF.